This T cell receptor (beta chain) was documented in a study of T cells in localized non-small cell lung cancer. Broader study findings: Researchers found a median around 59 of the top 100 tumor clones in adjacent lung.

Assay used: immunoSEQ multiplex PCR; TCRdb lists only in-frame clones, some missing. The table includes approximately 15,000 clones, around 85% detected once. Trimming cost V 5 bases and J 1 base, with 5 bases left between them. The CDR3 length is 13 residues. Germline V gives CDR1 SGHNT, CDR2 YENEEA. As to this clone: The antigen is not known.

This chain uses TRBV11-3 with TRBJ2-2; D unresolved. The source is a female donor of 60 years or more with stage I squamous cell lung carcinoma. The sample in question was peripheral blood, obtained before any cancer treatment. The CDR3 DNA reads as TGTGCCAGCAGCCCCGGGAACACCGGGGAGCTGTTTTTT. Protein sequence: CASSPGNTGELFF.